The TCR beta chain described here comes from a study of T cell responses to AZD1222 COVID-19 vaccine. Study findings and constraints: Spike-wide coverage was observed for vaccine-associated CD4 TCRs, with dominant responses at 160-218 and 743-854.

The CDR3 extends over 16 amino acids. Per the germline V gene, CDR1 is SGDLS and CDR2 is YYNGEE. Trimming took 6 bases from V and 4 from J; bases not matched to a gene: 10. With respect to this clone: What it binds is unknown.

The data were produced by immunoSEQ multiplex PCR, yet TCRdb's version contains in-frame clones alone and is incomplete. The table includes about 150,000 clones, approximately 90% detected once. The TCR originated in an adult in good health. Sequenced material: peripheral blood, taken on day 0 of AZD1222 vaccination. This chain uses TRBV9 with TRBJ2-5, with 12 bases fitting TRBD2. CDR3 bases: TGTGCCAGCACCCAATCTAGCGGGGGGGCCGGAGAGACCCAGTACTTC. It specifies CASTQSSGGAGETQYF. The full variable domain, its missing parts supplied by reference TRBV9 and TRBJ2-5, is DSGVTQTPKHLITATGQRVTLRCSPRSGDLSVYWYQQSLDQGLQFLIQYYNGEERAKGNILERFSAQQFPDLHSELNLSSLELGDSALYFCASTQSSGGAGETQYFGPGTRLLVL.